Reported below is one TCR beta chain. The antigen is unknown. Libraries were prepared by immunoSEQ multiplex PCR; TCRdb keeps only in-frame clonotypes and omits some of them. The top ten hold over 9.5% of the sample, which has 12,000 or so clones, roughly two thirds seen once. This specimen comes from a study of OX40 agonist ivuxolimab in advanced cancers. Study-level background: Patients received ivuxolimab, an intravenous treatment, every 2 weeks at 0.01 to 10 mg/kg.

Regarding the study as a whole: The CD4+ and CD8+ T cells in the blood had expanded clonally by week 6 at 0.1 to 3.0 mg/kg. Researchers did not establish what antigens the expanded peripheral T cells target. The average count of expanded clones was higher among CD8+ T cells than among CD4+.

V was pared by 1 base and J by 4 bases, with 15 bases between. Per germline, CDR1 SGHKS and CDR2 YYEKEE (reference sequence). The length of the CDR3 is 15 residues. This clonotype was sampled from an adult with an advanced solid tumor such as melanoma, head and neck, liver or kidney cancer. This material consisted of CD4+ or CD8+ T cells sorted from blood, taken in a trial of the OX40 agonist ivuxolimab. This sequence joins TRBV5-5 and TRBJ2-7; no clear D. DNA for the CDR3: TGTGCCAGCAGCTTGAGCCCACCGGCTAAATACGAGCAGTACTTC. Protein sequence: CASSLSPPAKYEQYF. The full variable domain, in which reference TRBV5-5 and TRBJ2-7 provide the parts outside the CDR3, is DAGVTQSPTHLIKTRGQQVTLRCSPISGHKSVSWYQQVLGQGPQFIFQYYEKEERGRGNFPDRFSARQFPNYSSELNVNALLLGDSALYLCASSLSPPAKYEQYFGPGTRLTVT.